Below, one T cell receptor beta chain is given with its context. Its antigen is not identified. This specimen comes from a study of breast tumors, draining lymph nodes, adjacent tissues. Overall study results and limits: Tumors had less TCR diversity than lymph nodes, more than nontumor tissue. The data were judged consistent with most tumor T cells coming from lymph node and expanding in tumor. Tumor T cell lymph node origin was a supported hypothesis, not proven. Compared with basal-like, luminal-like tumors shared significantly more repertoire with nontumor tissue.

TCRdb recomputed calls from the multiplex PCR reads with MiXCR, one row per CDR3 protein. This table holds 180,000 or so distinct CDR3 sequences, around 33% found once. The germline V and J ends were trimmed by 0 bases and 4 bases, with 7 bases remaining between them. Germline V gene data show CDR1 as SGHKS and CDR2 as YYEKEE (reference sequence). CDR3 size: 14 residues. Samples came from axillary lymph nodes draining the breast cancer. The V call is TRBV5-5, the J call TRBJ2-2; no reliable D call. The origin of this receptor is a female donor with breast cancer. Some clones in this sample may be carry-over from other donors' samples. Sequenced: axillary lymph node tissue. The DNA of the CDR3 is TGTGCCAGCAGCTTGGGGTGGGGCACCGGGGAGCTGTTTTTT. Translation gives CASSLGWGTGELFF.